This T cell receptor beta chain was identified during a study of shared clonotypes between healthy human individuals. Sorted subsets were amplified in replicate PCRs using about 200 ng DNA, around 30,000 T cell genomes. Measured with immunoSEQ multiplex PCR; TCRdb has only the in-frame clones, and not every one. This sample carries approximately 2.5 million clones, roughly 93% of them seen once, and the ten largest clones take 0.36%. This CDR3 contains 14 residues. Germline loops: CDR1 LNHDA, CDR2 SQIVND (reference sequence). Trimming left V 5 bases short and J 0 bases short, with 10 bases between. The material sequenced was naive CD4+ T cells from PBMCs. Indicated subset: CD45RA+ positively selected. This receptor was identified in a man aged 18 to 30 in good health. Some clones in this sample may be carry-over from other donors' samples. This chain uses TRBV19 with TRBJ1-1; the D is unclear. This chain's CDR3 is CASSPYSVNTEAFF. CDR3 sequence (DNA): TGTGCCAGTAGTCCGTACTCTGTGAACACTGAAGCTTTCTTT.